This T cell receptor beta chain was sequenced in a study of blood T cell repertoires in COVID-19. Whole-study context: Specimens from acute and convalescent COVID-19 originated in the United States, Italy and Spain. PBMCs, B-cell-depleted T cells, or T cells were the source of the cDNA or gDNA that made up the material.

Enrolled during active infection, Seattle patients were then followed longitudinally. The table lists this clone with a few counts. In the original processing: Amplification with reference gene primers provided the estimates of nucleated cell counts. Clones were read by immunoSEQ multiplex PCR, and TCRdb kept only the in-frame ones, dropping some. D and trimming were read from the DNA, whereas the V and J calls and clone size are those reported in that table. Of approximately 100,000 clones in the sample, around nine tenths were seen once. Germline V CDR1 and CDR2: SGDLS, YYNGEE. V dropped 4 bases and J dropped 2; count of bases not matched to a gene: 14. The CDR3 extends over 18 amino acids.

This clonotype was sampled from a human donor with COVID-19, enrolled during active disease. The donor label of this sample is uncertain. The chain couples TRBV9 to TRBJ2-7; 11 bases are a match to TRBD1. The sample was peripheral blood. This CDR3 reads CASSPAGTGGTFTYEQYF. CDR3 bases: TGTGCCAGCAGCCCCGCCGGGACAGGGGGGACCTTCACCTACGAGCAGTACTTC.